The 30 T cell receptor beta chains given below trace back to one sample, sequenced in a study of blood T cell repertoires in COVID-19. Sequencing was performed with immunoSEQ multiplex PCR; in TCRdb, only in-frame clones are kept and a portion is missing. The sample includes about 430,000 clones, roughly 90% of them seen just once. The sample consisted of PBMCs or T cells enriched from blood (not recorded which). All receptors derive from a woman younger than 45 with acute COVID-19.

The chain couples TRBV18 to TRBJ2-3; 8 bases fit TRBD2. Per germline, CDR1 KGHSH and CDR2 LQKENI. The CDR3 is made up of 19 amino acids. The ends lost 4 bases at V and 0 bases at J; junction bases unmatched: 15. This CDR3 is CASSHAFSSGGGSTDTQYF. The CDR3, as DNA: TGTGCCAGCTCACACGCCTTCTCGTCGGGCGGGGGGAGCACAGATACGCAGTATTTT.

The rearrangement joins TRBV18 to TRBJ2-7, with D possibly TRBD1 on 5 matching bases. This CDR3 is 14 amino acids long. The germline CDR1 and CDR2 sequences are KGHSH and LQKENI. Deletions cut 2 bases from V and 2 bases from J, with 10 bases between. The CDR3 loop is CASSPSQETYEQYF. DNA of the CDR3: TGTGCCAGCTCACCATCACAGGAAACCTACGAGCAGTACTTC.

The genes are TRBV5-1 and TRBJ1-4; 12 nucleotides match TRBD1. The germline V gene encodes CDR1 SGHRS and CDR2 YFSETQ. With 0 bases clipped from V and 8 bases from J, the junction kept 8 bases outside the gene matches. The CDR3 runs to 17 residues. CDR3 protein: CASSLGPGQGAREKLFF. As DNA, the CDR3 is TGCGCCAGCAGCTTGGGTCCGGGACAGGGGGCTCGGGAAAAACTGTTTTTT.

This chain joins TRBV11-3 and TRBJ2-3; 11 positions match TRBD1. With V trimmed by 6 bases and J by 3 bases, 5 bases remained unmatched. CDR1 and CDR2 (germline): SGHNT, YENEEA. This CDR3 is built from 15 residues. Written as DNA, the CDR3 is TGTGCCAGCAGAAAGGGACAGGGGGAAACAGATACGCAGTATTTT. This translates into CASRKGQGETDTQYF.

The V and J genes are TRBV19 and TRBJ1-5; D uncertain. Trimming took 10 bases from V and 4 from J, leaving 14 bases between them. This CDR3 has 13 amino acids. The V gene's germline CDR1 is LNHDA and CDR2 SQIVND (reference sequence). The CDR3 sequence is CATSAAVNQPQHF. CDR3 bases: TGTGCCACTAGCGCCGCGGTAAATCAGCCCCAGCATTTT.

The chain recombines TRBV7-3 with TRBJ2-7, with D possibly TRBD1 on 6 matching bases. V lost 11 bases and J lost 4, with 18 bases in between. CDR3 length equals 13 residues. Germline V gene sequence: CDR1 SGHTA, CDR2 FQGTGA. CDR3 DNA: TGTGCCGGCGTTGGGCAGGGGATTTACGAGCAGTACTTC. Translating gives CAGVGQGIYEQYF.

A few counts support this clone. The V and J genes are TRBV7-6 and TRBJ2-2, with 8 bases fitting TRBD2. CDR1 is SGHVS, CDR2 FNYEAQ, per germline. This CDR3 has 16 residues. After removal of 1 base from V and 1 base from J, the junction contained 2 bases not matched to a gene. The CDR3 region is CASSLEAGGNTGELFF. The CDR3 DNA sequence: TGTGCCAGCAGCTTAGAGGCGGGGGGGAACACCGGGGAGCTGTTTTTT.

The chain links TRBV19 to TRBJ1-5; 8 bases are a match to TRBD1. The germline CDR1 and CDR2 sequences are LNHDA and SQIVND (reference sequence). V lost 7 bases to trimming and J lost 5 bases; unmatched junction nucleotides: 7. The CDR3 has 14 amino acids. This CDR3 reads CASTTGAAHQPQHF. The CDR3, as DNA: TGTGCCAGTACGACAGGGGCGGCTCATCAGCCCCAGCATTTT.

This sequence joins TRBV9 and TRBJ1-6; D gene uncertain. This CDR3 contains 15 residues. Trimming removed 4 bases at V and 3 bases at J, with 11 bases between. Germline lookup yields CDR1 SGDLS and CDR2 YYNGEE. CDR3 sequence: CASSPAVNYNSPLHF. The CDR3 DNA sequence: TGTGCCAGCAGCCCGGCGGTAAACTATAATTCACCCCTCCACTTT.

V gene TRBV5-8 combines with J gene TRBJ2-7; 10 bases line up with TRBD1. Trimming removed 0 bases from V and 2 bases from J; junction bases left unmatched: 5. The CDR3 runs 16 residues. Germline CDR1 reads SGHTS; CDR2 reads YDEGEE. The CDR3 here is CASSLETGGYPYEQYF. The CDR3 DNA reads TGTGCCAGCAGCTTGGAGACAGGGGGCTATCCCTACGAGCAGTACTTC. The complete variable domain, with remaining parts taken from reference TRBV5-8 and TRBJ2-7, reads EAGVTQSPTHLIKTRGQQATLRCSPISGHTSVYWYQQALGLGLQFLLWYDEGEERNRGNFPPRFSGRQFPNYSSELNVNALELEDSALYLCASSLETGGYPYEQYFGPGTRLTVT.

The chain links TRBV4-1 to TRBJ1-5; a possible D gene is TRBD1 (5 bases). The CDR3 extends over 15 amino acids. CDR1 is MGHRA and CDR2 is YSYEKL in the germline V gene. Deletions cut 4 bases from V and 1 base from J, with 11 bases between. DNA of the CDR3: TGCGCCAGCAGCCGAGATCAGGGAAGCAATCAGCCCCAGCATTTT. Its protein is CASSRDQGSNQPQHF.

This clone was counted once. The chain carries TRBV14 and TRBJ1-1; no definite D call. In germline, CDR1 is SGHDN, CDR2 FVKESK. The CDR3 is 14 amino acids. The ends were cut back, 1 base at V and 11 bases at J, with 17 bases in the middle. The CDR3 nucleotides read TGTGCCAGCAGCCAAGTCGGGGTTTCAGCTGTGGCTTTCTTT. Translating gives CASSQVGVSAVAFF.

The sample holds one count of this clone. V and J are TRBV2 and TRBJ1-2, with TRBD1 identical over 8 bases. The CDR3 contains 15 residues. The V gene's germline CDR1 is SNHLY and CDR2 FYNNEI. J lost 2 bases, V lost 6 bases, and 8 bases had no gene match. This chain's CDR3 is CASSRDRGINYGYTF. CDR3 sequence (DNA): TGTGCCAGCAGCCGCGACAGGGGAATAAACTATGGCTACACCTTC.

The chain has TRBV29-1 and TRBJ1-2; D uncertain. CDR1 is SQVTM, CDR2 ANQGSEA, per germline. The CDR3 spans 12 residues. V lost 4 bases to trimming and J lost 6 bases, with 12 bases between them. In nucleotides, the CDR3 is TGCAGCGTTGTTAATGGAGAAAATGGCTACACCTTC. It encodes CSVVNGENGYTF. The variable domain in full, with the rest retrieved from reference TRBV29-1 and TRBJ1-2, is SAVISQKPSRDICQRGTSLTIQCQVDSQVTMMFWYRQQPGQSLTLIATANQGSEATYESGFVIDKFPISRPNLTFSTLTVSNMSPEDSSIYLCSVVNGENGYTFGSGTRLTVV.

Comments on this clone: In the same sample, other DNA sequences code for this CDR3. The DNA of the CDR3 is TGTGCCAGCAGAGCTCCTAGCTCTGGAAACACCATATATTTT. Translated: CASRAPSSGNTIYF. The rearrangement uses TRBV6-5 and TRBJ1-3, with D hard to call. Deletions cut 6 bases from V and 0 bases from J, with 9 bases between. The CDR3 consists of 14 residues. CDR1 is MNHEY and CDR2 is SVGAGI in the germline V gene.

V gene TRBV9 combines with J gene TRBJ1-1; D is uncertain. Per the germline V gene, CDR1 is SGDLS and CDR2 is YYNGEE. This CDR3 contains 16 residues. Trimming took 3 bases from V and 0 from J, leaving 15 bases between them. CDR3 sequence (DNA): TGTGCCAGCAGCGGGAGGCCGTGGGAAATGAACACTGAAGCTTTCTTT. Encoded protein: CASSGRPWEMNTEAFF.

As DNA, the CDR3 is TGTGCCAGTAGTCTGCGGGACAGGGCCCTTTGGCCCCAGCATTTT. This translates into CASSLRDRALWPQHF. The chain uses TRBV19 and TRBJ1-5, with 9 bases fitting TRBD1. The V gene's germline CDR1 is LNHDA and CDR2 SQIVND (reference sequence). Unmatched junction bases numbered 11, after V lost 5 bases and J lost 9 bases. The CDR3 is made up of 15 amino acids.

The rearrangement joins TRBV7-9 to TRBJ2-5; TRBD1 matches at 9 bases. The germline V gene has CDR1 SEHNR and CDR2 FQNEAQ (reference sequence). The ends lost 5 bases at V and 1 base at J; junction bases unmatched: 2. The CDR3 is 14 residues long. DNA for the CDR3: TGTGCCAGCAGCAGGGACAGGGTCCAAGAGACCCAGTACTTC. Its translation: CASSRDRVQETQYF.

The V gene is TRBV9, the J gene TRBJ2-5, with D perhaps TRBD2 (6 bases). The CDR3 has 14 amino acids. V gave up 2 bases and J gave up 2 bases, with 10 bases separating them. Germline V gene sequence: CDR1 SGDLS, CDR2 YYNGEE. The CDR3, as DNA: TGTGCCAGCAGCGTCGGAGGGAATCAAGAGACCCAGTACTTC. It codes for CASSVGGNQETQYF.

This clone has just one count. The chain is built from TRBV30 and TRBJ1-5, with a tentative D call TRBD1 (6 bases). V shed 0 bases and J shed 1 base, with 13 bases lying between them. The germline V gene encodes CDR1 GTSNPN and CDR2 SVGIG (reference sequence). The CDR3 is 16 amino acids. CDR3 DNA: TGTGCCTGGAGTGTCAAGGGTCAGGGGAGCAATCAGCCCCAGCATTTT. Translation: CAWSVKGQGSNQPQHF.

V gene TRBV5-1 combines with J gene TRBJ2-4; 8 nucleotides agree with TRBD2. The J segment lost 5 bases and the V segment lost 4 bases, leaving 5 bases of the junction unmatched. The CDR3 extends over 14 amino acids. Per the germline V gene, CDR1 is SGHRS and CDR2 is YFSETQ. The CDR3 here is CASSLGGDENIQYF. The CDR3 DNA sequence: TGCGCCAGCAGCCTCGGGGGGGATGAAAACATTCAGTACTTC.

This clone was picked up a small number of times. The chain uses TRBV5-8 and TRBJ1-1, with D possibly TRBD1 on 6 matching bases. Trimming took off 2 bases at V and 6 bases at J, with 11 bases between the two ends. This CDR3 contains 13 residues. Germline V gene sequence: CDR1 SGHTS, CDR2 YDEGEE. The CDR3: CASSFTGLAEAFF. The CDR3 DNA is TGTGCCAGCAGCTTTACAGGGCTCGCTGAAGCTTTCTTT.

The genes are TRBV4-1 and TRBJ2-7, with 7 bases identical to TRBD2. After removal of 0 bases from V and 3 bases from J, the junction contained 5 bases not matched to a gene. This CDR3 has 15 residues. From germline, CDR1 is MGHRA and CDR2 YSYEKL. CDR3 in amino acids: CASSQEGGVGYEQYF. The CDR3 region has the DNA TGCGCCAGCAGCCAAGAGGGAGGGGTTGGCTACGAGCAGTACTTC.

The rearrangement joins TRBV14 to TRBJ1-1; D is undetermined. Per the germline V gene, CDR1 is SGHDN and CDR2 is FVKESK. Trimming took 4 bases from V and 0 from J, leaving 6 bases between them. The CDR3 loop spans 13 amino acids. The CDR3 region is CASSLTLNTEAFF. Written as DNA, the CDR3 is TGTGCCAGCAGCCTGACACTGAACACTGAAGCTTTCTTT.

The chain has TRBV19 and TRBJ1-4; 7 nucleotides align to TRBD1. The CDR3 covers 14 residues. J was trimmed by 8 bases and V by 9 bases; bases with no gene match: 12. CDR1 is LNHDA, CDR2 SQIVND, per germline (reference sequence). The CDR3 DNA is TGTGCCAGCCTCGGGGGGGACAGAGGCGAAAAACTGTTTTTT. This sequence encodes CASLGGDRGEKLFF.

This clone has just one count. CDR3 in DNA: TGTGCCAGCAGTTACAGGGAGGCCACTGAAGCTTTCTTT. It yields the protein CASSYREATEAFF. The chain recombines TRBV6-2 or TRBV6-3 with TRBJ1-1, with no clear D. The length of the CDR3 is 13 residues. Germline lookup yields CDR1 MNHEY and CDR2 SVGEGT. Trimming took 2 bases from V and 4 from J, leaving 8 bases between them.

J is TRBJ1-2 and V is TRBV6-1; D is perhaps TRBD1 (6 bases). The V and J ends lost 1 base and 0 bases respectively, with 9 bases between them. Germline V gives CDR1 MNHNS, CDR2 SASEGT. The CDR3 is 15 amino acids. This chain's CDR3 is CASSEGTEANYGYTF. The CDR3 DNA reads TGTGCCAGCAGTGAAGGGACAGAGGCTAACTATGGCTACACCTTC.

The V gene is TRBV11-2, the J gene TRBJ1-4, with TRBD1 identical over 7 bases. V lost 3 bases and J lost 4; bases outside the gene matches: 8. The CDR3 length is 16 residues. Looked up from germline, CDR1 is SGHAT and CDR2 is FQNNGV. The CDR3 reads CASSLGRQGNNEKLFF. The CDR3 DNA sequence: TGTGCCAGCAGCTTGGGTCGACAGGGTAATAATGAAAAACTGTTTTTT. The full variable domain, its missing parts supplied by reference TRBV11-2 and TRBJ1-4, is EAGVAQSPRYKIIEKRQSVAFWCNPISGHATLYWYQQILGQGPKLLIQFQNNGVVDDSQLPKDRFSAERLKGVDSTLKIQPAKLEDSAVYLCASSLGRQGNNEKLFFGSGTQLSVL.

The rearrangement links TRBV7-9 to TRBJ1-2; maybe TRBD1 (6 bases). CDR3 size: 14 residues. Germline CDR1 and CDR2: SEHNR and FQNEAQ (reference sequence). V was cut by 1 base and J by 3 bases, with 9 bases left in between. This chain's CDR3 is CASSLGAGDYGYTF. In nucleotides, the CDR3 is TGTGCCAGCAGCTTAGGTGCAGGGGACTATGGCTACACCTTC. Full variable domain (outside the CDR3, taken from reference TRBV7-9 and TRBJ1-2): DTGVSQNPRHKITKRGQNVTFRCDPISEHNRLYWYRQTLGQGPEFLTYFQNEAQLEKSRLLSDRFSAERPKGSFSTLEIQRTEQGDSAMYLCASSLGAGDYGYTFGSGTRLTVV.

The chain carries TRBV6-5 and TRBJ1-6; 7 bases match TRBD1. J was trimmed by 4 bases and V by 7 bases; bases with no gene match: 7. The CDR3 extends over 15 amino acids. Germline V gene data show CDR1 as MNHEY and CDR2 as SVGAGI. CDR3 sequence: CASIPDRAYNSPLHF. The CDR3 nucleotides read TGTGCCAGCATCCCCGACAGGGCTTATAATTCACCCCTCCACTTT.